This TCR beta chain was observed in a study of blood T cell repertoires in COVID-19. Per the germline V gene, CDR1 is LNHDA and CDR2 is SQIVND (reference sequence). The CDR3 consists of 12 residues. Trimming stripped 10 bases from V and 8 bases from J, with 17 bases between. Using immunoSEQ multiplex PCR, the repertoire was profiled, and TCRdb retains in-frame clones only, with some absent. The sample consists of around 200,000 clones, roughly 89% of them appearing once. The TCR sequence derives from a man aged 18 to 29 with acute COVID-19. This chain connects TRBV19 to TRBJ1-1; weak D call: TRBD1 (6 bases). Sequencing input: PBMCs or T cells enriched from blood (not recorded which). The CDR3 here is CATTGNGREAFF. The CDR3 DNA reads TGTGCCACCACAGGGAATGGCCGAGAAGCTTTCTTT.